The 16 T cell receptor beta chains below were found in one sample sequenced in a study of shared clonotypes between healthy human individuals (dated by TCRdb to 2018 to 2020). Libraries were constructed by the immunoSEQ multiplex PCR assay. This is the immuneACCESS table as TCRdb keeps it, with only in-frame sequences that have V and J called. A part of the clones is gone; compared with another copy, unresolved V genes explain less than half, and the rest is unexplained. This sample is represented by 1,500,000 or so clones; roughly 96% of them were singletons. Approximately 1.1% of the sample rests with the top ten. Sequencing used naive CD4+ T cells sorted from blood. The sample's cell subset or site label, decoded: CD45RA+ positively selected. Receptors originate from a man younger than 45 in good health.

CDR3 amino acids: CASSSLPNEQFF. For the CDR3, the DNA is TGTGCCAGCAGTTCCTTGCCCAATGAGCAGTTCTTC. The rearrangement joins TRBV11-3 to TRBJ2-1; D not certain. This CDR3 is 12 amino acids long. Germline loops: CDR1 SGHNT, CDR2 YENEEA. V was clipped by 6 bases and J by 6 bases, with 9 bases between them.

The rearrangement joins TRBV11-3 to TRBJ2-1; D assignment may be TRBD1 or TRBD2 (7 bases each). V was trimmed by 4 bases and J by 7 bases, leaving 20 bases between them. The CDR3 loop spans 16 amino acids. Germline values: CDR1 SGHNT, CDR2 YENEEA. DNA for the CDR3: TGTGCCAGCAGCTCAGGGGGGGTGACTAGGGAAAATGAGCAGTTCTTC. This translates into CASSSGGVTRENEQFF.

V is TRBV5-6 and J is TRBJ2-1, with 11 bases aligning to TRBD2. Germline V gene data show CDR1 as SGHDT and CDR2 as YYEEEE. The CDR3 runs 18 residues. Trimming at V came to 0 bases and at J to 0 bases, leaving 5 bases not matched to a gene. The CDR3 sequence is CASSLGLAGKSSYNEQFF. In DNA form, the CDR3 reads TGTGCCAGCAGCTTGGGACTAGCGGGGAAGAGCTCCTACAATGAGCAGTTCTTC.

The chain is built from TRBV7-9 and TRBJ1-1; 7 positions match TRBD1. V lost 7 bases, J lost 10 bases, and 12 bases stayed unmatched. Germline V gives CDR1 SEHNR, CDR2 FQNEAQ (reference sequence). This CDR3 has 13 amino acids. Here the CDR3 reads CASIIPDRLRAFF. The CDR3 DNA follows: TGTGCCAGCATCATCCCGGACAGGTTGAGAGCTTTCTTT.

The V and J genes are TRBV2 and TRBJ2-7, with D possibly TRBD2 on 5 matching bases. The CDR3 loop spans 15 amino acids. Per germline, CDR1 SNHLY and CDR2 FYNNEI. V lost 3 bases and J lost 6, with 18 bases in between. The CDR3, as DNA: TGTGCCAGCAGTGAGGAGGATCTCTCATTTAGCGAGCAGTACTTC. Encoded protein: CASSEEDLSFSEQYF. The full variable domain, with the rest looked up from reference TRBV2 and TRBJ2-7, is EPEVTQTPSHQVTQMGQEVILRCVPISNHLYFYWYRQILGQKVEFLVSFYNNEISEKSEIFDDQFSVERPDGSNFTLKIRSTKLEDSAMYFCASSEEDLSFSEQYFGPGTRLTVT.

As regards this clone: Additional DNA sequences in this sample encode the identical CDR3. V is TRBV5-4 and J is TRBJ2-7; 9 nucleotides line up with TRBD1. Germline CDR1 and CDR2: SGHNT and YYREEE (reference sequence). V gave up 4 bases and J gave up 6 bases; unmatched junction bases: 5. The CDR3 has 13 residues. CDR3 in amino acids: CASSRDRVGEQYF. The DNA for the CDR3 is TGTGCCAGCAGCCGGGACAGGGTTGGCGAGCAGTACTTC.

This clone occurred once. The chain carries TRBV28 and TRBJ2-5; 7 positions match TRBD2. The V and J ends lost 1 base and 5 bases, in that order; junction bases with no gene match: 4. Germline CDR1 MDHEN, CDR2 SYDVKM. This CDR3 is built from 14 residues. The CDR3 DNA reads TGTGCCAGCAGTTTATCGGCGGGAGATGAGACCCAGTACTTC. Protein product: CASSLSAGDETQYF.

The chain carries TRBV7-2 and TRBJ2-7; D is ambiguous. The germline CDR1 and CDR2 sequences are SGHTA and FQGNSA. The CDR3 is 14 residues long. Trimming removed 0 bases at V and 3 bases at J, with 9 bases between. The CDR3 loop is CASSLAQGVYEQYF. The CDR3 nucleotides read TGTGCCAGCAGCTTAGCGCAAGGCGTCTACGAGCAGTACTTC. Filled out from reference TRBV7-2 and TRBJ2-7, the complete variable domain reads GAGVSQSPSNKVTEKGKDVELRCDPISGHTALYWYRQSLGQGLEFLIYFQGNSAPDKSGLPSDRFSAERTGGSVSTLTIQRTQQEDSAVYLCASSLAQGVYEQYFGPGTRLTVT.

As for this clone: Distinct nucleotide sequences in the sample also encode this CDR3. The chain has TRBV9 and TRBJ2-1; 7 nucleotides agree with TRBD2. With 3 bases clipped from V and 0 bases from J, the junction kept 3 bases outside the gene matches. CDR3 size: 15 residues. Per germline, CDR1 SGDLS and CDR2 YYNGEE. CDR3 in amino acids: CASSASSGSYNEQFF. DNA for the CDR3: TGTGCCAGCAGCGCCTCTAGCGGCTCCTACAATGAGCAGTTCTTC.

This clone was counted a single time. The chain links TRBV5-8 to TRBJ1-1, with D perhaps TRBD1 (6 bases). CDR1 is SGHTS, CDR2 YDEGEE, per germline. V gave up 0 bases and J gave up 0 bases, with 12 bases separating them. The length of the CDR3 is 16 residues. The CDR3 DNA reads TGTGCCAGCAGCTTGGTACTTCGACAGGTGAACACTGAAGCTTTCTTT. Encoded protein: CASSLVLRQVNTEAFF.

The chain carries TRBV7-2 and TRBJ1-4; D may be TRBD1 (5 bases). CDR1 and CDR2 from the germline V gene are SGHTA and FQGNSA. The germline V and J ends were trimmed by 3 bases and 8 bases, with 10 bases remaining between them. The CDR3 runs to 13 residues. Here the CDR3 DNA reads TGTGCCAGCAGCTTGGAGGGGCGAGAAAAACTGTTTTTT. It yields the protein CASSLEGREKLFF.

The V gene is TRBV5-1, the J gene TRBJ2-7, with TRBD1 as a possible D gene (6 bases). Trimming cost V 2 bases and J 5 bases, with 17 bases left between them. CDR3 length: 15 amino acids. Germline V gives CDR1 SGHRS, CDR2 YFSETQ. This chain's CDR3 is CASSFRGQPSDEQYF. The CDR3 DNA follows: TGCGCCAGCAGCTTTAGAGGACAGCCTTCGGACGAGCAGTACTTC.

The V gene is TRBV28, the J gene TRBJ1-2; D is undetermined. This CDR3 region has 10 residues. The germline V and J ends were trimmed by 5 bases and 5 bases, with 3 bases remaining between them. In germline, CDR1 is MDHEN, CDR2 SYDVKM. The CDR3, as DNA: TGTGCCAGCAGTCATTATGGCTACACCTTC. Protein product: CASSHYGYTF.

This clone is a singleton in its sample. J is TRBJ2-5 and V is TRBV29-1, with D perhaps TRBD2 (5 bases). The germline V gene has CDR1 SQVTM and CDR2 ANQGSEA. This CDR3 comprises 16 residues. The V end lost 3 bases, the J end lost 7 bases, and 24 bases lay between the germline ends. In DNA form, the CDR3 reads TGCAGCGTTGAGAGACCAGGCGGTCGGGAAAGAGGGACCCAGTACTTC. This translates into CSVERPGGRERGTQYF.

V usage is TRBV6-1 and J usage is TRBJ2-5; 7 nucleotides agree with TRBD1. The CDR3 is made up of 13 amino acids. Trimming took 11 bases from V and 2 from J; bases not matched to a gene: 8. The germline gives CDR1 MNHNS, CDR2 SASEGT. The CDR3 protein is CASCRGLQETQYF. DNA of the CDR3: TGTGCCTCATGTAGGGGGCTACAAGAGACCCAGTACTTC.

The chain recombines TRBV5-4 with TRBJ2-3; TRBD2 agrees at 11 bases. V dropped 4 bases and J dropped 5; count of bases not matched to a gene: 9. Germline V gene data show CDR1 as SGHNT and CDR2 as YYREEE (reference sequence). CDR3 size: 16 residues. The chain's CDR3 is CASSAGLAESRDTQYF. In DNA form, the CDR3 reads TGTGCCAGCAGCGCGGGACTAGCGGAAAGTCGAGATACGCAGTATTTT.